These 13 T cell receptor beta chains originate from one sample sequenced in a study of T cells after yellow fever vaccination. TCRdb re-called the 5' RACE reads with MiXCR, one entry per CDR3 protein. The table has some 130,000 distinct CDR3 sequences, roughly 6.7% seen once. Material: CD4+ T cells sorted from PBMCs, obtained 10 days after the yellow fever booster vaccination. The origin of the receptors is a man younger than 40 who received the YFV17D yellow fever vaccine.

The J gene is TRBJ1-2, the V gene TRBV20-1, with D maybe TRBD1 (5 bases). V lost 0 bases to trimming and J lost 8 bases, with 25 bases between them. Germline-derived CDR1 and CDR2 are DFQATT and SNEGSKA (reference sequence). The CDR3 length is 17 residues. CDR3 nucleotides: TGCAGTGCTAGAGACAGGGTAGACCGAGGGGTTTTATCGGGCTACACCTTC. It yields the protein CSARDRVDRGVLSGYTF.

This clonotype was counted at least ten times. The chain carries TRBV28 and TRBJ1-5; D possibly corresponds to TRBD1 (5 bases). The CDR3 covers 15 residues. V gave up 3 bases and J gave up 6 bases, with 15 bases separating them. CDR1 MDHEN and CDR2 SYDVKM come from the germline V gene. CDR3 amino acids: CASSLGGFGGQPQHF. As DNA, the CDR3 is TGTGCCAGCAGTTTGGGGGGGTTTGGTGGTCAGCCCCAGCATTTT.

This clonotype was seen many times. This chain connects TRBV15 to TRBJ2-7; D might be TRBD1 (6 bases). CDR1 is LNHNV, CDR2 YYDKDF, per germline (reference sequence). The CDR3 runs 15 residues. V lost 0 bases to trimming and J lost 4 bases, with 13 bases between them. Here the CDR3 reads CATSRDRQGRYEQYF. The CDR3 DNA sequence: TGTGCCACCAGCAGAGATCGCCAGGGGAGATACGAGCAGTACTTC.

This clonotype has ten or more counts. V is TRBV7-2 and J is TRBJ2-1; a weak D match, TRBD2 (6 bases). Germline CDR1 reads SGHTA; CDR2 reads FQGNSA. This CDR3 has 16 amino acids. V lost 1 base to trimming and J lost 3 bases, with 13 bases between them. The CDR3 sequence: CASSLGGTPDYNEQFF. The CDR3 DNA follows: TGTGCCAGCAGCTTAGGAGGGACTCCCGACTACAATGAGCAGTTCTTC.

In its sample, this clonotype was seen many times. V gene TRBV28 combines with J gene TRBJ2-1; unclear D gene. The CDR3 loop spans 12 amino acids. Germline V gives CDR1 MDHEN, CDR2 SYDVKM. Trimming took 3 bases from V and 4 from J, leaving 4 bases between them. The DNA of the CDR3 is TGTGCCAGCAGTTTTAAGTACAATGAGCAGTTCTTC. Protein: CASSFKYNEQFF.

This clonotype has more than one count but fewer than ten. The rearrangement uses TRBV5-4 and TRBJ1-1, with a possible D match to TRBD1 (5 bases). Per germline, CDR1 SGHNT and CDR2 YYREEE (reference sequence). Trimming removed 1 base at V and 6 bases at J, with 16 bases between. This CDR3 is 15 amino acids long. The CDR3 loop reads CASSLNRRSGSEAFF. In DNA, the CDR3 is TGTGCCAGCAGCTTGAATCGGCGTTCAGGGTCTGAAGCTTTCTTT. Full variable domain (rest looked up from reference TRBV5-4 and TRBJ1-1): ETGVTQSPTHLIKTRGQQVTLRCSSQSGHNTVSWYQQALGQGPQFIFQYYREEENGRGNFPPRFSGLQFPNYSSELNVNALELDDSALYLCASSLNRRSGSEAFFGQGTRLTVV.

There are a few counts of this clonotype. The rearrangement links TRBV2 to TRBJ1-6; D might be TRBD1 (5 bases). Trimming shortened V by 7 bases and J by 7 bases, and 17 bases separated the two germline ends. Germline V gives CDR1 SNHLY, CDR2 FYNNEI. This CDR3 is 15 amino acids long. The DNA of the CDR3 is TGTGCCAGCACAGATCGGCAGGGACCCAATTCACCCCTCCACTTT. Translation gives CASTDRQGPNSPLHF.

This chain connects TRBV20-1 to TRBJ2-1; 7 positions agree with TRBD2. The trim removed 1 base at V and 2 bases at J, leaving 5 bases unmatched. CDR1 is DFQATT, CDR2 SNEGSKA, per germline (reference sequence). The CDR3 runs 15 residues. The CDR3 bases are TGCAGTGCTAGAGCACCTAGCGGTACCTACAATGAGCAGTTCTTC. This translates into CSARAPSGTYNEQFF.

This clonotype showed up many times. Its ends do not fully match the called genes, so a read error is possible. The chain employs TRBV20-1 and TRBJ2-1; 7 bases align to TRBD2. The CDR3 extends over 13 amino acids. Germline V gene lookup returns CDR1 DFQATT and CDR2 SNEGSKA (reference sequence). The CDR3 nucleotides read TGCAGTGCCAGAGCGGGATTTCTCGGTGAGCAGTTCTTC. It yields the protein CSARAGFLGEQFF.

This clonotype has only a few counts. The genes are TRBV7-2 and TRBJ2-3; 10 bases align to TRBD2. V was clipped by 5 bases and J by 4 bases; unmatched bases: 6. CDR3 length: 15 residues. Germline V lookup: CDR1 SGHTA, CDR2 FQGNSA. The CDR3 region is CASSPAGGPSDTQYF. The DNA for the CDR3 is TGTGCCAGCAGCCCAGCGGGAGGGCCATCAGATACGCAGTATTTT.

Regarding this clonotype: A much larger clonotype is one base distant, so this may be a read error. This chain uses TRBV7-3 with TRBJ2-2; the D gene is possibly TRBD2 (5 bases). V was cut by 1 base and J by 0 bases, with 15 bases left in between. Germline CDR1 and CDR2: SGHTA and FQGTGA. The CDR3 has 18 amino acids. In DNA, the CDR3 is TGTGCCAGCAGCTTAAGAGTAGAGGGCGACGCGAACACCGGGGAGCTGTTTTTT. This codes for CASSLRVEGDANTGELFF.

This clonotype has just a few counts. The chain employs TRBV7-2 and TRBJ1-2; the D is unclear. With 5 bases removed from V and 7 bases from J, the gap between germline ends came to 14 bases. CDR1 is SGHTA, CDR2 FQGNSA, per germline. The CDR3 loop spans 13 amino acids. For the CDR3, the DNA is TGTGCCAGCAGCCTCGGGCTGGCGGGTGGCTACACCTTC. Amino acids: CASSLGLAGGYTF.

In this sample, this clonotype turned up a few times. The chain is built from TRBV10-3 and TRBJ1-1, with TRBD1 matching over 11 bases. CDR1 and CDR2 (germline): ENHRY, SYGVKD. The CDR3 sequence is 17 residues long. With V trimmed by 3 bases and J by 7 bases, 13 bases remained unmatched. DNA for the CDR3: TGTGCCATCAGTGACTCATCCCGGACAGGGGGCAAGTATGAAGCTTTCTTT. Translation: CAISDSSRTGGKYEAFF.